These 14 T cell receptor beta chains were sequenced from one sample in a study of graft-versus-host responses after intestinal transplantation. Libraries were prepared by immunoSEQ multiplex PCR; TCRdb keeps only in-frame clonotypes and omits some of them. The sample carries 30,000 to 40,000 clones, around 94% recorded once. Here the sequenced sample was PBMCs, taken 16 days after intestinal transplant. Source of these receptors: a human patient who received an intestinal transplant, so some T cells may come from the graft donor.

The CDR3 DNA sequence: TGCGCCAGCAGCTTGGGTGGCAGGGACTTCAATGAGCAGTTCTTC. Translation gives CASSLGGRDFNEQFF. The chain couples TRBV5-1 to TRBJ2-1; D is possibly TRBD2 (6 bases). The CDR3 is 15 residues long. V gave up 0 bases and J gave up 6 bases, with 13 bases separating them. Germline V gene data show CDR1 as SGHRS and CDR2 as YFSETQ.

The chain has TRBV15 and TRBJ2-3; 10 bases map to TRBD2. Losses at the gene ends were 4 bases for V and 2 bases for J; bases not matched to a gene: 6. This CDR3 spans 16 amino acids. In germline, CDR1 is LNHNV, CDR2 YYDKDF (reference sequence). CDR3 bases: TGTGCCACCAGCAAAAGACTAGCGGGTTACACAGATACGCAGTATTTT. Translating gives CATSKRLAGYTDTQYF.

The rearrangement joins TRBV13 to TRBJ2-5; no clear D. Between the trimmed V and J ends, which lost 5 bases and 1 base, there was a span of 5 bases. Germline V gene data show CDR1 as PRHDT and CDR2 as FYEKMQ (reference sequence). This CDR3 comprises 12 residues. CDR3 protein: CASSPFQETQYF. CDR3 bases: TGTGCCAGCAGCCCATTCCAAGAGACCCAGTACTTC.

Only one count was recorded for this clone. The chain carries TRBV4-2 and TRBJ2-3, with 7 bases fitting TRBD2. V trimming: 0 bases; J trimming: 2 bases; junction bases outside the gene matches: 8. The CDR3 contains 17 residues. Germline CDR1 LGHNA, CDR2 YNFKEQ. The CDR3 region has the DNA TGTGCCAGCAGCCAAGATCGGCAGCGGGGTCACACAGATACGCAGTATTTT. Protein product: CASSQDRQRGHTDTQYF.

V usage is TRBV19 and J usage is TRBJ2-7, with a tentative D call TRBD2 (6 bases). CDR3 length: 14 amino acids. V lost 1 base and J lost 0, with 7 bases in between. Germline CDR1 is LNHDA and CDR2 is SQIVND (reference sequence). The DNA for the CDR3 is TGTGCCAGTAGTATAGCGGGAGCCTCCTACGAGCAGTACTTC. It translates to CASSIAGASYEQYF. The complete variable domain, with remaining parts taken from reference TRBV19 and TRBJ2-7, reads DGGITQSPKYLFRKEGQNVTLSCEQNLNHDAMYWYRQDPGQGLRLIYYSQIVNDFQKGDIAEGYSVSREKKESFPLTVTSAQKNPTAFYLCASSIAGASYEQYFGPGTRLTVT.

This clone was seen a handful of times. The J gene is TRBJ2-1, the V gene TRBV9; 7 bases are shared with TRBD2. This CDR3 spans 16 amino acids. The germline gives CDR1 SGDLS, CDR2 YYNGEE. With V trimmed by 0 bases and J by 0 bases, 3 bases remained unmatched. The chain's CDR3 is CASSVAGGSSYNEQFF. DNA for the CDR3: TGTGCCAGCAGCGTAGCCGGCGGGAGCTCCTACAATGAGCAGTTCTTC. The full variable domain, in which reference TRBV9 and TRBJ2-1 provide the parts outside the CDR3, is DSGVTQTPKHLITATGQRVTLRCSPRSGDLSVYWYQQSLDQGLQFLIQYYNGEERAKGNILERFSAQQFPDLHSELNLSSLELGDSALYFCASSVAGGSSYNEQFFGPGTRLTVL.

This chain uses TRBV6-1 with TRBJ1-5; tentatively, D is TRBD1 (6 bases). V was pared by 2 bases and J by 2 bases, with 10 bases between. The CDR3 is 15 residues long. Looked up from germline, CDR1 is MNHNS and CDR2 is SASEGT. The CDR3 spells CASSEISGGNQPQHF. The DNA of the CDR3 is TGTGCCAGCAGTGAAATTTCAGGGGGCAATCAGCCCCAGCATTTT.

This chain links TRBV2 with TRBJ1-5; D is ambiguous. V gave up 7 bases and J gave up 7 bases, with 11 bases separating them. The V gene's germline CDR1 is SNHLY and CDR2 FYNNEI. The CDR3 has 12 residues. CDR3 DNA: TGTGCCAGCAATATCGGCACACAGCCCCAGCATTTT. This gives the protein CASNIGTQPQHF.

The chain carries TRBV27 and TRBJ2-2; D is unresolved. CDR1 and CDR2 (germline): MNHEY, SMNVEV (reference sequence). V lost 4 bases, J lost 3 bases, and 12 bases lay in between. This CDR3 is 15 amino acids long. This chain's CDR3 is CASSSILQDTGELFF. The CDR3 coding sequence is TGTGCCAGCAGTTCGATACTACAAGACACCGGGGAGCTGTTTTTT.

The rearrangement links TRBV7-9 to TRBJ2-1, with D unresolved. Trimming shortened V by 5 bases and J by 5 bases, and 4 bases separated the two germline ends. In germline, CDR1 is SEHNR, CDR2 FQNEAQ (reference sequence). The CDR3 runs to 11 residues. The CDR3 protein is CASSHNNEQFF. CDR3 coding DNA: TGTGCCAGCAGCCATAACAATGAGCAGTTCTTC.

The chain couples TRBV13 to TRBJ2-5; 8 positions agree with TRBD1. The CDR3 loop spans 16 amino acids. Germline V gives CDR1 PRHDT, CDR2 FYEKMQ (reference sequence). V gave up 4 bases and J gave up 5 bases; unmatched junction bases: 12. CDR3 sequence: CASSSRRTDREETQYF. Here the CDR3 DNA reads TGTGCCAGCAGCTCACGACGGACGGACAGGGAGGAGACCCAGTACTTC.

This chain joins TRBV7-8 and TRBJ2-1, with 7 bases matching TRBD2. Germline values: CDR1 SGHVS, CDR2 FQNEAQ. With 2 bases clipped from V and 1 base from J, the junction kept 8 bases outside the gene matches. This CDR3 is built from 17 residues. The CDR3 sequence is CASSLRMGRGSYNEQFF. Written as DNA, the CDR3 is TGTGCCAGCAGCTTAAGGATGGGGAGGGGATCCTACAATGAGCAGTTCTTC.

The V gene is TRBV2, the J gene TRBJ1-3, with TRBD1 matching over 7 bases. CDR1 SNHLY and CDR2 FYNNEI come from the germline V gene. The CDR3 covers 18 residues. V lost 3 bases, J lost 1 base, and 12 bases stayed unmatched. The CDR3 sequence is CASSEDRPHIRSGNTIYF. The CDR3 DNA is TGTGCCAGCAGTGAGGACAGGCCCCACATCAGATCTGGAAACACCATATATTTT.

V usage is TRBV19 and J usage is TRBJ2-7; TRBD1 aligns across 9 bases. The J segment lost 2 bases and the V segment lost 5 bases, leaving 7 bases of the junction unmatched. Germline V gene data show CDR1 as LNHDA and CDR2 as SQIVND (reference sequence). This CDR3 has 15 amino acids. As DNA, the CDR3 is TGTGCCAGTAGTGCAGCCGGGACAGGGACCTACGAGCAGTACTTC. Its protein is CASSAAGTGTYEQYF.